This T cell receptor beta chain comes out of a study of blood T cell repertoires in COVID-19. Study in general: The cDNA or gDNA used as material had been derived from T cells, B-cell-depleted T cells, or PBMCs.

Enrolment of Seattle patients took place during active infection, and they were followed longitudinally. This CDR3 has 16 residues. The germline V and J ends were trimmed by 8 bases and 1 base, with 18 bases remaining between them. In germline, CDR1 is MDHEN, CDR2 SYDVKM. Using immunoSEQ multiplex PCR, the repertoire was profiled, and TCRdb retains in-frame clones only, with some absent. The sample contains 200,000 to 250,000 clones, just under 90% of which appear only once. This TCR came from a man aged 25-45 years with COVID-19, enrolled during active disease. Input material: peripheral blood. V usage is TRBV28 and J usage is TRBJ2-4, with D maybe TRBD2 (6 bases). The CDR3 sequence is CASLAGPPLAKNIQYF. The DNA for the CDR3 is TGTGCCAGCCTCGCGGGACCCCCGTTGGCCAAAAACATTCAGTACTTC.